These T cell receptor beta chains were read from a single sample in a study of cytomegalovirus exposure and HLA in healthy donors. Assay: immunoSEQ multiplex PCR; the TCRdb copy retains only in-frame clones and omits some. This table has 100,000 to 150,000 clones, approximately 94% appearing once. The sequenced material came from PBMCs. All receptors derive from a man aged 18 to 29 in good health and CMV-seronegative. CDR3s include the opening cysteine and the closing phenylalanine or tryptophan. A D gene is named only where the DNA matches it firmly. Not all rows give a size; the values are once, few, many and, for expanded clones, a class.

>TRBJ2-2|NA|TRBV6-1|NA
TGTGCCAGCAGGGGGAGGAACACCGGGGAGCTGTTTTTT
CASRGRNTGELFF
>TRBJ2-7|NA|TRBV2|NA
TGTGCCAGCAGTGAAATTATGGGGGGACCAGTGCACGAGCAGTACTTC
CASSEIMGGPVHEQYF
>TRBJ2-2|TRBD1|TRBV19|NA
TGTGCCAGTAGAACAACCGGGACAGGGTTTACCGGGGAGCTGTTTTTT
CASRTTGTGFTGELFF
>TRBJ2-1|NA|TRBV19|NA
TGTGCCAGTAGTTTTGGGCAGGGGGGTGAGCAGTTCTTC
CASSFGQGGEQFF
>TRBJ1-4|NA|TRBV30|NA
TGTGCCTGGTCAGGGGTAATAAGTGAAAAACTGTTTTTT
CAWSGVISEKLFF
>TRBJ2-7|NA|TRBV21-1|NA
TGTGCCAGCAGCAAAAGCGGGGTAGTGGACTACGAGCAGTACTTC
CASSKSGVVDYEQYF
>TRBJ2-1|NA|TRBV11-2|NA
TGTGCCAGCACCTCCTTGGGAGGAGCCAATGAGCAGTTCTTC
CASTSLGGANEQFF
>TRBJ2-1|TRBD2|TRBV4-2|NA
TGTGCCAGCAGATTAAGCGGGAGCATGGGCTACAATGAGCAGTTCTTC
CASRLSGSMGYNEQFF
>TRBJ1-5|TRBD1|TRBV30|NA
TGTGCCTGGACAGGGGGCCAAGGCAATCAGCCCCAGCATTTT
CAWTGGQGNQPQHF
>TRBJ1-1|TRBD1|TRBV7-2|NA
TGTGCCAGCAGCTATTTTAACATGGACAGGGGCGAAGCTTTCTTT
CASSYFNMDRGEAFF
>TRBJ2-1|NA|TRBV2|NA
TGTGCCAGCAGTCTAGACAGGATAAATGAGCAGTTCTTC
CASSLDRINEQFF
>TRBJ2-7|TRBD2|TRBV10-3|NA
TGTGCCATCAGTGCTAGACTAGCATCCTACGAGCAGTACTTC
CAISARLASYEQYF
>TRBJ1-4|TRBD1|TRBV29-1|NA
TGCAGCGTTGCCGGGACAGGGAGCGAAAAACTGTTTTTT
CSVAGTGSEKLFF
>TRBJ2-7|TRBD1|TRBV20-1|NA
TGCAGGGCGGACAGGGACTACGAGCAGTACTTC
CRADRDYEQYF
>TRBJ2-7|TRBD1|TRBV7-2|NA
TGTGCCAGCAGCTTAGGGACAGGGTACGAGCAGTACTTC
CASSLGTGYEQYF
>TRBJ2-2|NA|TRBV19|NA
TGTGCCAGTAGTATGTTAAGCTCGTCGGGGGAGCTGTTTTTT
CASSMLSSSGELFF
>TRBJ2-7|TRBD1|TRBV6-5|NA
TGTGCCAGCAGTTATTCATCCGGGACAGACTACGAGCAGTACTTC
CASSYSSGTDYEQYF
>TRBJ1-4|TRBD1|TRBV7-2|few
TGTGCCAGCAGCCTAGCAGGGGGTAATGAAAAACTGTTTTTT
CASSLAGGNEKLFF
>TRBJ1-1|NA|TRBV10-3|NA
TGTGCCATCAGTGAGTCGCCGGGGATTGAAGCTTTCTTT
CAISESPGIEAFF
>TRBJ1-5|NA|TRBV19|NA
TGTGCCAGTAGTATCCAGGATAGCAATCAGCCCCAGCATTTT
CASSIQDSNQPQHF
>TRBJ1-5|TRBD1|TRBV19|once
TGTGCCAGTAGTTTGAGGGACAGCCTCAATCAGCCCCAGCATTTT
CASSLRDSLNQPQHF
>TRBJ2-1|NA|TRBV6-5|NA
TGTGCCAGCAGTTACTCGGAGGGAATAAACTACAATGAGCAGTTCTTC
CASSYSEGINYNEQFF
>TRBJ1-1|NA|TRBV20-1|NA
TGCAGTGCCGAAGCGATAGAAGCTTTCTTT
CSAEAIEAFF
>TRBJ1-1|TRBD1|TRBV19|NA
TGTGCCAGTAGTATGGGGACAGGGAGCACTGAAGCTTTCTTT
CASSMGTGSTEAFF
>TRBJ1-5|NA|TRBV28|NA
TGTGCCAGCAGTTACGACAGAGTGTCATGGCATTTT
CASSYDRVSWHF
>TRBJ2-7|TRBD2|TRBV4-1|NA
TGCGCCAGCAGCCAAGTATTTAGCGGGACTGCCTACGAGCAGTACTTC
CASSQVFSGTAYEQYF
>TRBJ2-2|NA|TRBV9|NA
TGTGCCAGCAGCGTAGAGGGTGCGGGCACCGGGGAGCTGTTTTTT
CASSVEGAGTGELFF
>TRBJ2-2|NA|TRBV30|NA
TGTGCCTGGATACAGATCACGAACACCGGGGAGCTGTTTTTT
CAWIQITNTGELFF
>TRBJ2-7|NA|TRBV7-9|NA
TGTGCCAGCAGTCCTCCTAGCTCCTACGAGCAGTACTTC
CASSPPSSYEQYF
>TRBJ2-7|TRBD1|TRBV5-1|NA
TGCGCCAGCAGCTTGATCGGGACAGGGGGGGCGAGGGAGCAGTACTTC
CASSLIGTGGAREQYF
>TRBJ2-1|TRBD1|TRBV7-9|NA
TGTGCCAGCAGCTCAGACTTTACAGGGGGTGATGAGCAGTTCTTC
CASSSDFTGGDEQFF
>TRBJ1-3|TRBD1|TRBV18|NA
TGTGCCAGCTCACCAATAGAGGGGGCCGGCGGAAACACCATATATTTT
CASSPIEGAGGNTIYF
>TRBJ2-5|NA|TRBV13|NA
TGTGCCAGCAGCTGGGTCGGAGTCGGGGAGACCCAGTACTTC
CASSWVGVGETQYF
>TRBJ1-2|NA|TRBV19|NA
TGTGCCAGTAGTAGCTCATTTCGACAGACCTATGGCTACACCTTC
CASSSSFRQTYGYTF
>TRBJ2-5|NA|TRBV16|NA
TGTGCCAGCAGCCAATGGCCGAAAGAGACCCAGTACTTC
CASSQWPKETQYF
>TRBJ1-5|TRBD1|TRBV4-3|NA
TGCGCCAGCAGCCGGGTCCGGGACAGGGCCCAGCCCCAGCATTTT
CASSRVRDRAQPQHF
>TRBJ2-3|NA|TRBV19|NA
TGTGCCAGTAGTATCTCGGGGACTGACGGGGGCACAGATACGCAGTATTTT
CASSISGTDGGTDTQYF
>TRBJ2-1|NA|TRBV4-2|NA
TGTGCCAGCAGCCCCCCGACTAGGAATGAGCAGTTCTTC
CASSPPTRNEQFF
>TRBJ1-2|TRBD1|TRBV10-3|once
TGTGCCATCAGTGATCCGGGACAGGGGGCGATAGGCTACACCTTC
CAISDPGQGAIGYTF
>TRBJ1-4|TRBD1|TRBV5-4|NA
TGTGCCAGCAGCTCGGGACCGGGACAGAGACGTGCAACTAATGAAAAACTGTTTTTT
CASSSGPGQRRATNEKLFF
>TRBJ2-3|TRBD2|TRBV27|NA
TGTGCCAGCAGTTTTGGGCTAGCGGGCTTACCGAGCACAGATACGCAGTATTTT
CASSFGLAGLPSTDTQYF
>TRBJ2-7|NA|TRBV7-2|NA
TGTGCCAGCAGCTTTAGTGGCTACGAGCAGTACTTC
CASSFSGYEQYF
>TRBJ2-7|NA|TRBV7-2|NA
TGTGCCAGCAGCTTCTCCCTCTACGAGCAGTACTTC
CASSFSLYEQYF
>TRBJ2-7|TRBD2|TRBV29-1|once
TGCAGCGTGCAGACTAGCGGCAACCATTACGAGCAGTACTTC
CSVQTSGNHYEQYF
>TRBJ2-1|NA|TRBV14|NA
TGTGCCAGCAGCCAAGCGGGAAGCGGGCCCAGTGAGCAGTTCTTC
CASSQAGSGPSEQFF
>TRBJ1-5|NA|TRBV28|NA
TGTGCCAGCAGTTTTTTGAGTAATAGCAATCAGCCCCAGCATTTT
CASSFLSNSNQPQHF
>TRBJ2-7|NA|TRBV2|NA
TGTGCCAGCAGTGACCCTTACAGGAGCTCCTACGAGCAGTACTTC
CASSDPYRSSYEQYF
>TRBJ2-1|TRBD2|TRBV5-1|NA
TGCGCCAGCAGCTTGCCCCCAGCGGGCGGGGGCAATGAGCAGTTCTTC
CASSLPPAGGGNEQFF
>TRBJ2-2|NA|TRBV27|NA
TGTGCCAGCACAGGGCCAGTTGGTGGTGAGCTGTTTTTT
CASTGPVGGELFF
>TRBJ1-5|TRBD1|TRBV7-9|NA
TGTGCCAGCAGCTTAGGGACAGGAATCAATCAGCCCCAGCATTTT
CASSLGTGINQPQHF